This T cell receptor beta chain originates from a study of cytomegalovirus exposure and HLA in healthy donors. The CDR3 covers 13 residues. Trimming took off 4 bases at V and 4 bases at J, with 10 bases between the two ends. Germline CDR1 KGHSH, CDR2 LQKENI. This clone was seen only once. Vbeta (60) and Jbeta (13) primers were used in the PCR. Clones were sequenced by immunoSEQ multiplex PCR, and TCRdb holds only the in-frame ones, with some missing. Counted here are 100,000 to 150,000 clones, 81% occurring once; the ten biggest clones make up roughly 4%. V and J are TRBV18 and TRBJ2-5; D is undetermined. The clonotype originates from a man aged 18 to 30 in good health and CMV-seropositive. The specimen sequenced was PBMCs. This CDR3 is CASSQAKAETQYF. CDR3 nucleotide sequence: TGTGCCAGCTCACAAGCGAAGGCAGAGACCCAGTACTTC.